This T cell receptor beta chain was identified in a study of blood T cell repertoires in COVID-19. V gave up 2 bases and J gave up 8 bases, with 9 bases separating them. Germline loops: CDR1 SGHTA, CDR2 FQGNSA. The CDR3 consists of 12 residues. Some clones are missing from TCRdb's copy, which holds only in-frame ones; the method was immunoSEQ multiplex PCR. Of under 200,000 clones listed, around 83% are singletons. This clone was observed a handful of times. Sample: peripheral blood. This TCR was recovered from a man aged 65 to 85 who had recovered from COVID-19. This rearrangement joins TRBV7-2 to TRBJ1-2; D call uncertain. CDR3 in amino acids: CASSLTSQGYTF. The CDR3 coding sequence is TGTGCCAGCAGCTTAACTTCCCAAGGCTACACCTTC.